Following are 18 T cell receptor beta chains from one sample sequenced in a study of cytomegalovirus exposure and HLA in healthy donors. Assay used: immunoSEQ multiplex PCR; TCRdb lists only in-frame clones, some missing. The sample yields over 45,000 clones, roughly nine tenths seen once. Sequencing used PBMCs. These receptors all come from a man aged 18 to 29 in good health and CMV-seronegative.

V usage is TRBV28 and J usage is TRBJ2-5; D is ambiguous. CDR3 size: 12 residues. With 5 bases removed from V and 6 bases from J, the gap between germline ends came to 10 bases. Germline V gene lookup returns CDR1 MDHEN and CDR2 SYDVKM. The DNA of the CDR3 is TGTGCCAGCAGTACCCGGTTAAAGACCCAGTACTTC. Its protein is CASSTRLKTQYF. Looking up the rest from reference TRBV28 and TRBJ2-5 gives the full variable domain: DVKVTQSSRYLVKRTGEKVFLECVQDMDHENMFWYRQDPGLGLRLIYFSYDVKMKEKGDIPEGYSVSREKKERFSLILESASTNQTSMYLCASSTRLKTQYFGPGTRLLVL.

This chain connects TRBV14 to TRBJ2-7; a possible D gene is TRBD2 (6 bases). Trimming left V 5 bases short and J 0 bases short, with 11 bases between. The CDR3 is 14 residues long. Germline V gene sequence: CDR1 SGHDN, CDR2 FVKESK. CDR3 nucleotides: TGTGCCAGCAGCTTCCACGGGAGCTCCTACGAGCAGTACTTC. This sequence encodes CASSFHGSSYEQYF.

This clone is a singleton in its sample. The chain recombines TRBV29-1 with TRBJ2-7, with a possible D match to TRBD2 (6 bases). V shed 4 bases and J shed 5 bases, with 12 bases lying between them. Germline V gene data show CDR1 as SQVTM and CDR2 as ANQGSEA. The CDR3 runs to 12 residues. This CDR3 reads CSVVGLGNEQYF. The CDR3 DNA reads TGCAGCGTTGTGGGACTCGGGAACGAGCAGTACTTC.

V gene TRBV27 combines with J gene TRBJ2-6; 9 bases fit TRBD1. CDR3 length: 18 amino acids. The V and J ends lost 5 bases and 0 bases, in that order; junction bases with no gene match: 8. Germline CDR1 MNHEY, CDR2 SMNVEV (reference sequence). CDR3 sequence reads: CASSPGQGRTSGANVLTF. Written as DNA, the CDR3 is TGTGCCAGCAGTCCCGGACAGGGGCGGACCTCTGGGGCCAACGTCCTGACTTTC.

The chain joins TRBV6-6 to TRBJ2-1; D unresolved. The germline gives CDR1 MNHNY, CDR2 SVGAGI (reference sequence). The CDR3 length is 14 residues. Trimming shortened V by 0 bases and J by 3 bases, and 6 bases separated the two germline ends. The CDR3 DNA reads as TGTGCCAGCAGTTACTCGACTGGCTACAATGAGCAGTTCTTC. Protein product: CASSYSTGYNEQFF.

The CDR3 nucleotides read TGTGCCAGCAGCTCCCGACTCGTATCTGGGTCCTACGAGCAGTACTTC. Protein: CASSSRLVSGSYEQYF. V is TRBV7-9 and J is TRBJ2-7; D remains unclear. The V end lost 4 bases, the J end lost 1 base, and 17 bases lay between the germline ends. Germline values: CDR1 SEHNR, CDR2 FQNEAQ (reference sequence). This CDR3 is built from 16 residues.

The rearrangement links TRBV19 to TRBJ2-1; 11 bases are a match to TRBD2. Germline V gene data show CDR1 as LNHDA and CDR2 as SQIVND (reference sequence). The CDR3 covers 18 residues. The V gene end was trimmed by 3 bases and the J gene end by 7 bases; junction bases not matched to a gene: 14. The CDR3 here is CASSIFPTTSGRGNEQFF. As DNA, the CDR3 is TGTGCCAGTAGTATCTTCCCCACAACTAGCGGGAGAGGTAATGAGCAGTTCTTC.

V and J are TRBV27 and TRBJ2-7, with TRBD2 matching over 13 bases. The CDR3 has 13 residues. CDR1 is MNHEY, CDR2 SMNVEV, per germline (reference sequence). The ends lost 4 bases at V and 7 bases at J; junction bases unmatched: 1. The CDR3 DNA follows: TGTGCCAGCAGTTGGGGACTAGCGGGAGAGCAGTACTTC. Translating it yields CASSWGLAGEQYF.

V usage is TRBV20-1 and J usage is TRBJ1-1; unclear D gene. The V gene's germline CDR1 is DFQATT and CDR2 SNEGSKA (reference sequence). Trimming removed 6 bases at V and 4 bases at J, with 9 bases between. This CDR3 is built from 11 residues. The CDR3 DNA reads TGCAGTGCCAAAACACCCACTGAAGCTTTCTTT. Translated: CSAKTPTEAFF.

This chain connects TRBV5-4 to TRBJ2-2; D not resolved. Trimming took off 1 base at V and 6 bases at J, with 7 bases between the two ends. This CDR3 spans 13 amino acids. The germline gives CDR1 SGHNT, CDR2 YYREEE (reference sequence). The CDR3 loop is CASSLMFSGELFF. The CDR3, as DNA: TGTGCCAGCAGCTTGATGTTCTCCGGGGAGCTGTTTTTT.

The genes are TRBV4-3 and TRBJ2-3; 12 bases map to TRBD2. With V trimmed by 4 bases and J by 2 bases, 7 bases remained unmatched. Germline V lookup: CDR1 LGHNA, CDR2 YSLEER. The CDR3 has 17 residues. The CDR3, as DNA: TGCGCCAGCAGCCGGCGACTAGCGGGAGTGCTCACAGATACGCAGTATTTT. It codes for CASSRRLAGVLTDTQYF.

The chain joins TRBV6-5 to TRBJ2-7; 8 positions agree with TRBD2. This CDR3 spans 15 amino acids. The germline CDR1 and CDR2 sequences are MNHEY and SVGAGI. Unmatched junction bases numbered 3, after V lost 0 bases and J lost 2 bases. CDR3 in amino acids: CASSYSAGGAYEQYF. CDR3 nucleotide sequence: TGTGCCAGCAGTTACTCGGCGGGGGGCGCCTACGAGCAGTACTTC.

Here the CDR3 DNA reads TGTGCCATCAGTGTGGGGGGAGGGCCCAACGAGCAGTACTTC. Translated, it gives CAISVGGGPNEQYF. V usage is TRBV10-3 and J usage is TRBJ2-7; 7 bases agree with TRBD2. The V gene end was trimmed by 4 bases and the J gene end by 5 bases; junction bases not matched to a gene: 8. The CDR3 length is 14 residues. Per germline, CDR1 ENHRY and CDR2 SYGVKD.

The V call is TRBV7-3, the J call TRBJ2-7, with 8 bases aligning to TRBD2. Germline V lookup: CDR1 SGHTA, CDR2 FQGTGA. CDR3 size: 13 residues. With V trimmed by 5 bases and J by 7 bases, 7 bases remained unmatched. The CDR3 bases are TGTGCCAGCAGCGTCAACGGGGGGGCGGAGCAGTACTTC. As protein: CASSVNGGAEQYF. The variable domain in full, completed from reference TRBV7-3 and TRBJ2-7, reads GAGVSQTPSNKVTEKGKYVELRCDPISGHTALYWYRQSLGQGPEFLIYFQGTGAADDSGLPNDRFFAVRPEGSVSTLKIQRTERGDSAVYLCASSVNGGAEQYFGPGTRLTVT.

The rearrangement uses TRBV29-1 and TRBJ2-4; possible D gene TRBD1, 6 bases. This CDR3 contains 16 residues. Germline V gene sequence: CDR1 SQVTM, CDR2 ANQGSEA. The V gene lost 7 bases and the J gene lost 0 bases, with 19 bases spanning the gap. CDR3 sequence reads: CSGGTSYELAKNIQYF. The CDR3, as DNA: TGCAGCGGTGGGACATCTTACGAACTAGCCAAAAACATTCAGTACTTC.

This clone was found a few times. The J gene is TRBJ2-7, the V gene TRBV2, with TRBD2 matching over 8 bases. Germline trimming cut 8 bases from V and 9 bases from J; bases unmatched to any gene: 9. In germline, CDR1 is SNHLY, CDR2 FYNNEI. The CDR3 is made up of 12 amino acids. CDR3 loop: CASQTGGAVQYF. The CDR3 coding sequence is TGTGCCAGCCAAACCGGGGGGGCGGTGCAGTACTTC. The variable domain in full, with the rest retrieved from reference TRBV2 and TRBJ2-7, is EPEVTQTPSHQVTQMGQEVILRCVPISNHLYFYWYRQILGQKVEFLVSFYNNEISEKSEIFDDQFSVERPDGSNFTLKIRSTKLEDSAMYFCASQTGGAVQYFGPGTRLTVT.

This chain uses TRBV18 with TRBJ2-3, with D maybe TRBD2 (6 bases). The CDR3 consists of 15 residues. Germline-derived CDR1 and CDR2 are KGHSH and LQKENI. Trimming stripped 8 bases from V and 5 bases from J, with 20 bases between. In DNA form, the CDR3 reads TGTGCCAGCCCCCTCGAGGGAGGACTGGAAGATACGCAGTATTTT. As protein: CASPLEGGLEDTQYF. The entire variable domain, with the rest obtained from reference TRBV18 and TRBJ2-3, is as follows: NAGVMQNPRHLVRRRGQEARLRCSPMKGHSHVYWYRQLPEEGLKFMVYLQKENIIDESGMPKERFSAEFPKEGPSILRIQQVVRGDSAAYFCASPLEGGLEDTQYFGPGTRLTVL.

The chain links TRBV2 to TRBJ2-7; 10 bases align to TRBD1. Germline V lookup: CDR1 SNHLY, CDR2 FYNNEI. This CDR3 is 14 amino acids long. The V and J ends lost 4 bases and 6 bases, in that order; junction bases with no gene match: 6. The CDR3 coding sequence is TGTGCCAGCAGTGTAGACAGGGGGCTAGGCGAGCAGTACTTC. Its protein is CASSVDRGLGEQYF.